The rows below give T cell receptor beta chains drawn from one sample of a study of CXCR3-negative and CXCR3-positive naive CD8 T cells. TCRdb reprocessed the 5' RACE reads; each CDR3 protein has one entry and no DNA is given. The sample holds roughly 86,000 distinct CDR3 sequences. Source material: naive CXCR3- CD8+ T cells from blood. These receptors were taken from a human donor in good health. Some clones in this sample may be carry-over from other donors' samples. Each CDR3 is given with its conserved first and last residue. Each record gives: CDR3 length, V gene, J gene, CDR3 protein.

cdr3_length: 12; v_call: TRBV5-1; j_call: TRBJ2-7; cdr3_aa: CASSSHGGEQYF
cdr3_length: 15; v_call: TRBV7-8; j_call: TRBJ2-3; cdr3_aa: CASSTSGPSTDTQYF
cdr3_length: 14; v_call: TRBV19; j_call: TRBJ2-1; cdr3_aa: CASSRAGVHNEQFF
cdr3_length: 17; v_call: TRBV4-3; j_call: TRBJ2-7; cdr3_aa: CASSQDVDQTRIYEQYF
cdr3_length: 14; v_call: TRBV29-1; j_call: TRBJ1-1; cdr3_aa: CSVEGRGMNTEAFF
cdr3_length: 16; v_call: TRBV12-3/TRBV12-4; j_call: TRBJ1-6; cdr3_aa: CASSSFGQGNNSPLHF
cdr3_length: 14; v_call: TRBV7-2; j_call: TRBJ2-1; cdr3_aa: CASSLVGGASEQFF
cdr3_length: 14; v_call: TRBV7-2; j_call: TRBJ1-2; cdr3_aa: CASSLDNEMYGYTF
cdr3_length: 11; v_call: TRBV29-1; j_call: TRBJ1-1; cdr3_aa: CSVVENTEAFF
cdr3_length: 15; v_call: TRBV29-1; j_call: TRBJ2-3; cdr3_aa: CSVAGTGGGQDTQYF
cdr3_length: 14; v_call: TRBV29-1; j_call: TRBJ2-1; cdr3_aa: CSVDLDRVNNEQFF
cdr3_length: 14; v_call: TRBV23-1; j_call: TRBJ2-4; cdr3_aa: CASKRQRAKNIQYF
cdr3_length: 14; v_call: TRBV5-1; j_call: TRBJ1-2; cdr3_aa: CASSTGQGRNGYTF
cdr3_length: 15; v_call: TRBV12-3/TRBV12-4; j_call: TRBJ2-5; cdr3_aa: CASSLTSGGGETQYF
cdr3_length: 14; v_call: TRBV20-1; j_call: TRBJ1-1; cdr3_aa: CSARGEQGDTEAFF
cdr3_length: 15; v_call: TRBV13; j_call: TRBJ1-1; cdr3_aa: CASSQAGTGELEAFF
cdr3_length: 16; v_call: TRBV7-9; j_call: TRBJ1-1; cdr3_aa: CASSLESGTPNTEAFF
cdr3_length: 15; v_call: TRBV12-3/TRBV12-4; j_call: TRBJ2-2; cdr3_aa: CASSWGLSGTGELFF
cdr3_length: 14; v_call: TRBV29-1; j_call: TRBJ1-2; cdr3_aa: CSVEGYRGHYGYTF
cdr3_length: 13; v_call: TRBV5-6; j_call: TRBJ2-7; cdr3_aa: CASSYQEPYEQYF
cdr3_length: 14; v_call: TRBV5-5; j_call: TRBJ1-1; cdr3_aa: CASSLMGGLTGAFF
cdr3_length: 15; v_call: TRBV9; j_call: TRBJ1-1; cdr3_aa: CASSVETGSGTEAFF
cdr3_length: 16; v_call: TRBV12-3/TRBV12-4; j_call: TRBJ2-1; cdr3_aa: CASRLGTEPPSNEQFF
cdr3_length: 14; v_call: TRBV27; j_call: TRBJ2-3; cdr3_aa: CASSFLDRGDTQYF
cdr3_length: 12; v_call: TRBV2; j_call: TRBJ2-7; cdr3_aa: CASSGLEHEQYF
cdr3_length: 14; v_call: TRBV27; j_call: TRBJ1-1; cdr3_aa: CASSPWTGGTEAFF
cdr3_length: 13; v_call: TRBV29-1; j_call: TRBJ2-7; cdr3_aa: CSVESQGALEQYF
cdr3_length: 18; v_call: TRBV4-3; j_call: TRBJ2-3; cdr3_aa: CASSQDHRLAPFTDTQYF
cdr3_length: 13; v_call: TRBV20-1; j_call: TRBJ2-5; cdr3_aa: CSAPWGQQETQYF
cdr3_length: 13; v_call: TRBV20-1; j_call: TRBJ2-3; cdr3_aa: CSARAGVYVTQYF